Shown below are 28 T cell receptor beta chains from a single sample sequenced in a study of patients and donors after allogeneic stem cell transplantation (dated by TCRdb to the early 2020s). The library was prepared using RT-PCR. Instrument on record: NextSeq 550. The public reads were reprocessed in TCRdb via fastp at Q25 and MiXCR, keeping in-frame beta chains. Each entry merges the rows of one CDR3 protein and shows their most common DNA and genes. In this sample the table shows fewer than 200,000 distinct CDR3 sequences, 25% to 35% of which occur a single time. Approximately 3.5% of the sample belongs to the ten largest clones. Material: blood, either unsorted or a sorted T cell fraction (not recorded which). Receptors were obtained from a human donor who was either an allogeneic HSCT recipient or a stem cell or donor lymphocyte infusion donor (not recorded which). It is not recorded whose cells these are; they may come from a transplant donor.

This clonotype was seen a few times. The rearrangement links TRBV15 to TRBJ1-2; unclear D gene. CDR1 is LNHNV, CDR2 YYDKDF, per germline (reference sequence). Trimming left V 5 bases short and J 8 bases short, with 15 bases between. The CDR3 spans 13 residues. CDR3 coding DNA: TGTGCCACCAGCCGTTTGGGGATGGGAGGCTACACCTTC. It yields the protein CATSRLGMGGYTF.

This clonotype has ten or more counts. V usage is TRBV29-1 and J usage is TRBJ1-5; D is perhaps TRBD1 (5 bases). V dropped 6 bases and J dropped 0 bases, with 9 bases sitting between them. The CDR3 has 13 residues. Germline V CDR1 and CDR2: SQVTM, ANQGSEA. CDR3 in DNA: TGCAGCGTCTCCAGGGATAGCAATCAGCCCCAGCATTTT. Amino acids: CSVSRDSNQPQHF. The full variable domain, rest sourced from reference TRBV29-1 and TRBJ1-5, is SAVISQKPSRDICQRGTSLTIQCQVDSQVTMMFWYRQQPGQSLTLIATANQGSEATYESGFVIDKFPISRPNLTFSTLTVSNMSPEDSSIYLCSVSRDSNQPQHFGDGTRLSIL.

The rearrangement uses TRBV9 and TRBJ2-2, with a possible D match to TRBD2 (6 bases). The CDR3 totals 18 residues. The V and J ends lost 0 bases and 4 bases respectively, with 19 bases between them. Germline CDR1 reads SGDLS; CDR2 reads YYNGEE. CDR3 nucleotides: TGTGCCAGCAGCGTAGAACTTGGGACTCGGCCTAGCACCGGGGAGCTGTTTTTT. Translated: CASSVELGTRPSTGELFF. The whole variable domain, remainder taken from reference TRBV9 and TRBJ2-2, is DSGVTQTPKHLITATGQRVTLRCSPRSGDLSVYWYQQSLDQGLQFLIQYYNGEERAKGNILERFSAQQFPDLHSELNLSSLELGDSALYFCASSVELGTRPSTGELFFGEGSRLTVL.

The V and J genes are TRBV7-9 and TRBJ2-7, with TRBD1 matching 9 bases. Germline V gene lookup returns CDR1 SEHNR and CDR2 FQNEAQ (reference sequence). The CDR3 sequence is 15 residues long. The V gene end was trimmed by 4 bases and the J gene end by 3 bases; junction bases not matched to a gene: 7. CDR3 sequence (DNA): TGTGCCAGCAGCTCTCCCGGGACAGGGAACTACGAGCAGTACTTC. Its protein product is CASSSPGTGNYEQYF. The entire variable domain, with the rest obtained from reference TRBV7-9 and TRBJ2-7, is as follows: DTGVSQNPRHKITKRGQNVTFRCDPISEHNRLYWYRQTLGQGPEFLTYFQNEAQLEKSRLLSDRFSAERPKGSFSTLEIQRTEQGDSAMYLCASSSPGTGNYEQYFGPGTRLTVT.

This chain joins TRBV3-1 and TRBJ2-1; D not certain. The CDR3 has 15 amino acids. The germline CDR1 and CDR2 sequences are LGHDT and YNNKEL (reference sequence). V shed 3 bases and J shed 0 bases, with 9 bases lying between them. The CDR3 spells CASSQAGISYNEQFF. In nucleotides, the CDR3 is TGTGCCAGCAGCCAGGCCGGTATCTCCTACAATGAGCAGTTCTTC.

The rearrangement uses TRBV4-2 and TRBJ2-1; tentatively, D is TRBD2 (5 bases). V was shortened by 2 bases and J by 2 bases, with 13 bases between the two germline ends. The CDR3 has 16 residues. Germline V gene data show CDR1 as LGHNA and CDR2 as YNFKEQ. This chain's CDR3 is CASSQPAGLTYNEQFF. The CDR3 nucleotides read TGTGCCAGCAGCCAACCCGCGGGTCTCACCTACAATGAGCAGTTCTTC.

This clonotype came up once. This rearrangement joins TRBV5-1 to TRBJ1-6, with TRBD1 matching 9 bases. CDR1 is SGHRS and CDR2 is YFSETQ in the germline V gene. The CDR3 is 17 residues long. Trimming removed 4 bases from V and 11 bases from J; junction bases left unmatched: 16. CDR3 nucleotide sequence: TGCGCCAGCAGCCTCAACAGGGGGCCCACTAATTCTCCACCCCTCCACTTT. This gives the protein CASSLNRGPTNSPPLHF.

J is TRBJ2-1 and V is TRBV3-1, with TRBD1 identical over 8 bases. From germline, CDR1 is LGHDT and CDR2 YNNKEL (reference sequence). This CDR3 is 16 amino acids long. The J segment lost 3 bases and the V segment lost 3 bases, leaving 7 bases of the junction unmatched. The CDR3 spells CASSQAGTGVYNEQFF. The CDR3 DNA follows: TGTGCCAGCAGCCAGGCCGGGACAGGAGTCTACAATGAGCAGTTCTTC.

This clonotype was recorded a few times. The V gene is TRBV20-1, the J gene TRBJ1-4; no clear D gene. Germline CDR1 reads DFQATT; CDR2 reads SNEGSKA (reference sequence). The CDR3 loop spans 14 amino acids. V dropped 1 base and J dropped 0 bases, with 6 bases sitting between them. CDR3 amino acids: CSARAVATNEKLFF. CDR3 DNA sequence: TGCAGTGCTAGAGCAGTCGCAACTAATGAAAAACTGTTTTTT.

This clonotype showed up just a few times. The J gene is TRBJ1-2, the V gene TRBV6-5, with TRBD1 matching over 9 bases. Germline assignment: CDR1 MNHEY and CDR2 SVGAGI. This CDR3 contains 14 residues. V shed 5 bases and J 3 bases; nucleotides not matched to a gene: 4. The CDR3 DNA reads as TGTGCCAGCAGTCGGGACAGGGCATACTATGGCTACACCTTC. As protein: CASSRDRAYYGYTF.

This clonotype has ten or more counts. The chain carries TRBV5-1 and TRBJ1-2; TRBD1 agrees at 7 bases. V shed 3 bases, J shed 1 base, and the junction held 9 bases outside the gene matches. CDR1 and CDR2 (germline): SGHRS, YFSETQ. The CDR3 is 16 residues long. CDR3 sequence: CASSYPTTGFNYGYTF. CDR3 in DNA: TGCGCCAGCAGCTACCCGACGACAGGGTTTAACTATGGCTACACCTTC.

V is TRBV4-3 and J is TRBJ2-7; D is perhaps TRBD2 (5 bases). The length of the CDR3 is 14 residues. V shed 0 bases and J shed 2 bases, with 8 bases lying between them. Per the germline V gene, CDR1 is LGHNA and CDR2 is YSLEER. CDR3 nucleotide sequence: TGCGCCAGCAGCCAAGATGAGGGCCCCTACGAGCAGTACTTC. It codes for CASSQDEGPYEQYF.

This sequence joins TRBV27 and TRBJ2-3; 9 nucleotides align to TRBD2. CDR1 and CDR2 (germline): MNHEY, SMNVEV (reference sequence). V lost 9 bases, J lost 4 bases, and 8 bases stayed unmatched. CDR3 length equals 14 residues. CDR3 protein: CASRPGLAADTQYF. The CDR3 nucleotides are TGTGCCAGTAGACCGGGACTAGCAGCAGATACGCAGTATTTT.

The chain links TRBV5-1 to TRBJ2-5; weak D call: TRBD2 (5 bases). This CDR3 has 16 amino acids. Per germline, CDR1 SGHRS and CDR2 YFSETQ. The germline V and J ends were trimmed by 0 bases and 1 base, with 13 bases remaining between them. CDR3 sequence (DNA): TGCGCCAGCAGCTTGGGACGGGAATGGAGCCAAGAGACCCAGTACTTC. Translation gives CASSLGREWSQETQYF.

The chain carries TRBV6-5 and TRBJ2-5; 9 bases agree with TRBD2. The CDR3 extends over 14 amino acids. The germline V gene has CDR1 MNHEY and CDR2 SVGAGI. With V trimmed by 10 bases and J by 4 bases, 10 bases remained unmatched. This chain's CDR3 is CATLHSGSGETQYF. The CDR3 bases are TGTGCCACCCTCCATAGCGGGAGTGGAGAGACCCAGTACTTC.

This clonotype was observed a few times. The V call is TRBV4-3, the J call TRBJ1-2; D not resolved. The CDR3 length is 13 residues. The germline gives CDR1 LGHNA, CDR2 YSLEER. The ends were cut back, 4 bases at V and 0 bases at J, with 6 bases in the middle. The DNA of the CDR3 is TGCGCCAGCAGCCCCCGGACTAACTATGGCTACACCTTC. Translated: CASSPRTNYGYTF.

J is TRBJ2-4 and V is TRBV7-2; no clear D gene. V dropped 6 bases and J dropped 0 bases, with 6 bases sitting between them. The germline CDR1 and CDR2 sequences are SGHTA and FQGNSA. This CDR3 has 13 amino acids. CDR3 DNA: TGTGCCAGCAGATACGCAGCCAAAAACATTCAGTACTTC. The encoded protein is CASRYAAKNIQYF.

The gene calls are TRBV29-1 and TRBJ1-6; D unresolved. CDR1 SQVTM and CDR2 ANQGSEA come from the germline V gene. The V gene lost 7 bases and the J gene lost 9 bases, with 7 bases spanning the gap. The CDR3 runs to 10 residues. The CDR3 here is CSAFCSPLHF. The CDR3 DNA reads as TGCAGCGCCTTCTGTTCACCCCTCCACTTT. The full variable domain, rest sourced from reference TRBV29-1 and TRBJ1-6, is SAVISQKPSRDICQRGTSLTIQCQVDSQVTMMFWYRQQPGQSLTLIATANQGSEATYESGFVIDKFPISRPNLTFSTLTVSNMSPEDSSIYLCSAFCSPLHFGNGTRLTVT.

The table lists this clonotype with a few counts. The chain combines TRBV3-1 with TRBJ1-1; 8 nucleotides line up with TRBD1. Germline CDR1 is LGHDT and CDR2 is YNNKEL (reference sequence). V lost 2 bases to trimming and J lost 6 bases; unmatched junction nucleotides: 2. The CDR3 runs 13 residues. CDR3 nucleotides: TGTGCCAGCAGCCAAATACAGGGGGCTGAAGCTTTCTTT. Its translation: CASSQIQGAEAFF.

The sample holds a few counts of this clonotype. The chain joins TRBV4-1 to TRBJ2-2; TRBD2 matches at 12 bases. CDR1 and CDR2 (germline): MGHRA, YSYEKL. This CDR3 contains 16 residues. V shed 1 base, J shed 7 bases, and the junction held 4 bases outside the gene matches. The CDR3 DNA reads TGCGCCAGCAGCCAAGGACTAGCGGGAGCCAGCGGGGAGCTGTTTTTT. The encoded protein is CASSQGLAGASGELFF.

The CDR3 loop is CASTNGGTGANVLTF. CDR3 DNA: TGTGCCAGCACCAACGGCGGTACTGGGGCCAACGTCCTGACTTTC. This chain joins TRBV6-5 and TRBJ2-6; D remains unclear. The CDR3 is 15 amino acids. Deletions cut 7 bases from V and 2 bases from J, with 12 bases between. Germline V CDR1 and CDR2: MNHEY, SVGAGI.

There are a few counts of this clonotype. Here the CDR3 reads CASSFFGPGNTIYF. DNA for the CDR3: TGTGCCAGCAGTTTTTTCGGGCCTGGAAACACCATATATTTT. The chain combines TRBV12-3 or TRBV12-4 with TRBJ1-3; D is uncertain. This CDR3 is 14 amino acids long. V lost 3 bases and J lost 2, with 8 bases in between.

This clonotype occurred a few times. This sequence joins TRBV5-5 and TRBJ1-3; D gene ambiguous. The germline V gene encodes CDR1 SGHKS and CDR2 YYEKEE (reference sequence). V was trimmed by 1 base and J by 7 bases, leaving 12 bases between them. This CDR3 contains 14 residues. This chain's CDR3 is CASSLNFRVNTIYF. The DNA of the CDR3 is TGTGCCAGCAGCTTGAATTTTCGTGTTAACACCATATATTTT.

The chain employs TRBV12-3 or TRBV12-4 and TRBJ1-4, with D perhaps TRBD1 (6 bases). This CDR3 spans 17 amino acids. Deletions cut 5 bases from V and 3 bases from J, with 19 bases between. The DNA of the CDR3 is TGTGCCAGCAGTCCAGGGGCAGGTCCTCTCTCTAATGAAAAACTGTTTTTT. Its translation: CASSPGAGPLSNEKLFF.

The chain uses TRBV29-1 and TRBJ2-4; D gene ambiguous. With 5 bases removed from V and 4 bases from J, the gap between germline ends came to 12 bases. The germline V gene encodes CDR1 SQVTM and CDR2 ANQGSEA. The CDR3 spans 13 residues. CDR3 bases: TGCAGCGTTCTCGGCAGAAGAAAAAACATTCAGTACTTC. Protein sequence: CSVLGRRKNIQYF.

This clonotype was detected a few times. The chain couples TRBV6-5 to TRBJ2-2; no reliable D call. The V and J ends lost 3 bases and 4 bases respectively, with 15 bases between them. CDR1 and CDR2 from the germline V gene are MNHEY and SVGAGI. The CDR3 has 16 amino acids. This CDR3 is CASSYVQSPSTGELFF. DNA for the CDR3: TGTGCCAGCAGTTATGTGCAGAGCCCCTCCACCGGGGAGCTGTTTTTT.

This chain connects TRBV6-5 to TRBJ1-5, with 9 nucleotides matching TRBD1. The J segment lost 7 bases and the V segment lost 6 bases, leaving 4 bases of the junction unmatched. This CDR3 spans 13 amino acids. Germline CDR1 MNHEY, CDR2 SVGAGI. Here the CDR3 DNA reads TGTGCCAGCAGCTGGACAGGGGAGCAGCCCCAGCATTTT. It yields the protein CASSWTGEQPQHF.

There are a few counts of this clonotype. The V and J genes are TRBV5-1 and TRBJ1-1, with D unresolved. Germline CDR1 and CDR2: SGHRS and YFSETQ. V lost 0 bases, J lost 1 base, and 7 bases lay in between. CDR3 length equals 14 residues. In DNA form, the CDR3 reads TGCGCCAGCAGCTTGGAGGGCCAGAACACTGAAGCTTTCTTT. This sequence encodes CASSLEGQNTEAFF.